This T cell receptor beta chain is from a study of cytomegalovirus exposure and HLA in healthy donors. Study results and caveats: The records held CMV serostatus as the only immune exposure information.

CDR1 and CDR2 from the germline V gene are SGDLS and YYNGEE. The germline V and J ends were trimmed by 3 bases and 3 bases, with 15 bases remaining between them. This CDR3 spans 15 amino acids. For this clone: Its specificity is unknown.

PCR amplification relied on 60 Vbeta primers (plus 13 Jbeta primers). Profiled with immunoSEQ multiplex PCR; TCRdb holds only in-frame clones, not every one. The data contain roughly 230,000 clones, around 90% of them singletons. Nominally healthy donors were sampled, though unrecorded immune exposures were likely. The sequenced sample consisted of PBMCs. The gene calls are TRBV9 and TRBJ1-2, with D maybe TRBD1 (6 bases). This clonotype originated in a girl aged 2 to 9 in good health and CMV-seronegative. The CDR3 reads CASSDTQGADYGYTF. The CDR3 region has the DNA TGTGCCAGCAGCGACACACAGGGTGCGGACTATGGCTACACCTTC.